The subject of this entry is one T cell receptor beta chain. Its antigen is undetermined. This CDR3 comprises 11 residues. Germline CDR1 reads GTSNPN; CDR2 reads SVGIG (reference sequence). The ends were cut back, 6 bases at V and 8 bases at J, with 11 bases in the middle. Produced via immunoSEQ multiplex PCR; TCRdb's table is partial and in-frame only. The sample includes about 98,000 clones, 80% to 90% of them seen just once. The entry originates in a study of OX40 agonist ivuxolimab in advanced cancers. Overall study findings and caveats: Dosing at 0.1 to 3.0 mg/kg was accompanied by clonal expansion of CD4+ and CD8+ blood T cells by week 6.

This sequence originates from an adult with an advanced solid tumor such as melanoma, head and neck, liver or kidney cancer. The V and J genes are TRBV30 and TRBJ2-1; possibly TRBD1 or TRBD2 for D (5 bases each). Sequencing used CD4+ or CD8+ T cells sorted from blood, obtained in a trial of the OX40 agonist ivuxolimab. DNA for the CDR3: TGTGCCTGCCGCATGGGACATGAGCAGTTCTTC. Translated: CACRMGHEQFF.